This is a list of T cell receptor beta chains from one sample in a study of T cells after posttransplantation cyclophosphamide. TCRdb's table, derived via immunoSEQ multiplex PCR, lists solely in-frame clones and lacks some. Of some 25,000 clones listed, around 88% were seen once; the top ten hold around 5.8%. The material sequenced was PBMCs. Receptor source: a woman aged 55-70 years with a blood cancer, CMV-positive, and with a related stem cell donor. CDR3s include the opening cysteine and the closing phenylalanine or tryptophan. D genes are given only for firm matches. The size entry is marked missing in some rows and otherwise reads once, few, many or a size class.

J	V	size	D	DNA	CDR3
TRBJ1-1	TRBV10-1	NA	NA	TGCGCCAGCAGCAACCGGGACAAAACTGAAGCTTTCTTT	CASSNRDKTEAFF
TRBJ2-7	TRBV6-6	NA	NA	TGTGCCAGCAGTTCCCCTCCGGAGGGGTTGGGGTTCGAGCAGTACTTC	CASSSPPEGLGFEQYF
TRBJ1-1	TRBV5-1	NA	NA	TGCGCCAGCAGCTTGGGAGGCCCCAACACTGAAGCTTTCTTT	CASSLGGPNTEAFF
TRBJ1-2	TRBV29-1	NA	NA	TGCAGCGTTGTACTTGGGGGAGGCTATGGCTACACCTTC	CSVVLGGGYGYTF
TRBJ2-1	TRBV7-9	NA	NA	TGTGCCAGCAGCTTAGATCGAATCCGGGAGCAGTTCTTC	CASSLDRIREQFF
TRBJ1-1	TRBV6-5	few	NA	TGTGCCAGCAGTTCTTGGGGAGCGAACACTGAAGCTTTCTTT	CASSSWGANTEAFF
TRBJ2-7	TRBV11-2	NA	NA	TGTGCCAGCAGCCCCCTAACGGGAGTGGCCTACGAGCAGTACTTC	CASSPLTGVAYEQYF
TRBJ2-7	TRBV25-1	NA	TRBD2	TGTGCCAGCAGTGAATGGGGTAGCGGGAGCCACGAGCAGTACTTC	CASSEWGSGSHEQYF
TRBJ2-5	TRBV23-1	NA	TRBD2	TGCGCCAGCAGGACTAGCCCAGTGGGGCAGTACTTC	CASRTSPVGQYF
TRBJ2-7	TRBV5-1	NA	TRBD2	TGCGCCAGCAGCTCGACCCTTTCGACTAGCAGCGTATCCTACGAGCAGTACTTC	CASSSTLSTSSVSYEQYF
TRBJ2-7	TRBV30	NA	NA	TGTGCCTGTGGCAGCTCCTACGAGCAGTACTTC	CACGSSYEQYF
TRBJ2-7	TRBV30	NA	TRBD1	TGTGCCTGGATTCCGGGACAGGGACGCGAGCAGTACTTC	CAWIPGQGREQYF
TRBJ1-3	TRBV23-1	NA	NA	TGCGCCAGCAGTCAACCGGGGAGCTCTGGAAACACCATATATTTT	CASSQPGSSGNTIYF
TRBJ1-4	TRBV9	NA	NA	TGTGCCAGCAGCGTAAAGTCTGGGCAGGGCGATAATGAAAAACTGTTTTTT	CASSVKSGQGDNEKLFF
TRBJ2-7	TRBV11-2	NA	TRBD2	TGTGCCAGCAGCTTACAGTCTAGCGGGAGCTCCTACGAGCAGTACTTC	CASSLQSSGSSYEQYF
TRBJ2-5	TRBV10-3	NA	TRBD1	TGTGCCATCAGTGAGTCTGAGGCAGGGGGCCTTGAGACCCAGTACTTC	CAISESEAGGLETQYF
TRBJ2-1	TRBV9	NA	TRBD2	TGTGCCAGCAGCCCCGGGACTAACCGAGAGCAGTTCTTC	CASSPGTNREQFF
TRBJ2-7	TRBV5-4	NA	TRBD2	TGTGCCAGCAGCTATGGGCGGGAGTCCTACGAGCAGTACTTC	CASSYGRESYEQYF
TRBJ2-7	TRBV7-6	NA	NA	TGTGCCAGCAGCTCCCACAACGAGCAGTACTTC	CASSSHNEQYF
TRBJ2-7	TRBV30	NA	NA	TGTGCCTGGAGTCTAGGGAACAGGCCGAATAAGTACGAGCAGTACTTC	CAWSLGNRPNKYEQYF
TRBJ2-7	TRBV19	NA	NA	TGTGCCAGTAGTGGCCGGGACAGGTCGCTAGCGGACGAGCAGTACTTC	CASSGRDRSLADEQYF
TRBJ1-2	TRBV5-1	few	NA	TGCGCCAGCAGCACGACAGTTAATGGCTACACCTTC	CASSTTVNGYTF
TRBJ2-3	TRBV7-9	NA	NA	TGTGCCAGCAGCTTAGGCACGGTCAGGGGAGGCACAGATACGCAGTATTTT	CASSLGTVRGGTDTQYF
TRBJ2-7	TRBV2	NA	TRBD2	TGTGCCAGCAGATCTACTAGCGGGAGTCTTCTCGAGCAGTACTTC	CASRSTSGSLLEQYF
TRBJ2-1	TRBV2	NA	NA	TGTGCCAGCAGTGTAAGGCAGGGCTGGCTCTCCTACAATGAGCAGTTCTTC	CASSVRQGWLSYNEQFF
TRBJ2-5	TRBV5-5	NA	TRBD2	TGTGCCAGCAGCTTGTTACTAGCGGGAGAAGAGACCCAGTACTTC	CASSLLLAGEETQYF
TRBJ2-3	TRBV7-9	NA	TRBD2	TGTGCCAGCAGCTTAAGGCCGACTAGCGGGGTACAGTATTTT	CASSLRPTSGVQYF
TRBJ2-1	TRBV27	NA	TRBD2	TGTGCCAGCAGGGTACTAGCGGAGGCTTACAATGAGCAGTTCTTC	CASRVLAEAYNEQFF
TRBJ2-1	TRBV19	NA	TRBD2	TGTGCCAGTAGGAGACTAGCGGGGAACAATGAGCAGTTCTTC	CASRRLAGNNEQFF
TRBJ2-7	TRBV5-1	NA	TRBD1	TGCGCCAGCAGCTACCTCCGAGGACAGGGGGCCAACGAGCAGTACTTC	CASSYLRGQGANEQYF
TRBJ1-6	TRBV30	NA	NA	TGTGCCTGGGCTGAAGACAGATTCTCACCCCTCCACTTT	CAWAEDRFSPLHF
TRBJ2-3	TRBV5-6	NA	NA	TGTGCCAGCAGCTTACGTCAGGGCACAGATACGCAGTATTTT	CASSLRQGTDTQYF
TRBJ2-1	TRBV30	NA	NA	TGTGCCTGGAGTGCTAGTAGAAATGAGCAGTTCTTC	CAWSASRNEQFF
TRBJ2-3	TRBV12-5	NA	TRBD2	TGTGCTAGTGGTTTGCCTTTAGCGGGAGTCCCTACGCAGTATTTT	CASGLPLAGVPTQYF
TRBJ2-7	TRBV6-6	NA	TRBD2	TGTGCCACCTCTTCGGAGGGAGGGCCCTTCTACGAGCAGTACTTC	CATSSEGGPFYEQYF
TRBJ2-7	TRBV5-4	once	NA	TGTGCCAGCAGCAATACTACCAGCTCCTACGAGCAGTACTTC	CASSNTTSSYEQYF
TRBJ1-1	TRBV12-5	NA	NA	TGTGCTAGTGGTTTGGGCTACTCCTCAGGGGCTTTCTTT	CASGLGYSSGAFF
TRBJ2-3	TRBV2	once	TRBD2	TGTGCCAGCAGTTCTTTCAAACTAGCGGTAGGCACAGATACGCAGTATTTT	CASSSFKLAVGTDTQYF
TRBJ1-2	TRBV5-1	NA	NA	TGCGCCAGCAGCTTGTTACAGGAAAGGGGAGGCTACACCTTC	CASSLLQERGGYTF
TRBJ2-1	TRBV7-2	NA	NA	TGTGCCAGCAGCTTAGTGTCTACAGGCTACAATGAGCAGTTCTTC	CASSLVSTGYNEQFF
TRBJ2-1	TRBV19	NA	NA	TGTGCCAGTAGTAGTAGCGTTCTCGACAATGAGCAGTTCTTC	CASSSSVLDNEQFF